The 10 T cell receptor beta chains listed next were all sequenced from one sample in a study of T cells in Graves' hyperthyroidism and ophthalmopathy (dated by TCRdb to between 2018 and 2020). Libraries came from multiplex PCR. Instrument on record: Illumina HiSeq 2000. Amplification of TCR beta CDR3 regions was carried out from RNA transcripts. The first round of RT-PCR for the TCR CDR3 was performed with the HTBI primer set and the Qiagen OneStep RT-PCR kit. TCRdb applied fastp at Q25 and MiXCR to the public reads, then kept only in-frame beta chains. Records with the same CDR3 protein are collapsed into one entry carrying the most frequent genes and DNA. In all, the sample holds over 400,000 distinct CDR3 sequences, and about 14% of those were seen once. The ten most abundant clones make up less than 15% of the sample. Sequences were obtained from blood. Receptor source: a young man with Graves' ophthalmopathy.

This clonotype was seen ten or more times. The rearrangement joins TRBV29-1 to TRBJ2-5, with TRBD1 identical over 12 bases. Germline CDR1 SQVTM, CDR2 ANQGSEA. After removal of 6 bases from V and 3 bases from J, the junction contained 8 bases not matched to a gene. CDR3 length: 15 residues. DNA of the CDR3: TGCAGCGTCGCCAGAGGGACAGGGGGCGAAGAGACCCAGTACTTC. It is translated as CSVARGTGGEETQYF. The full variable domain, completed using reference TRBV29-1 and TRBJ2-5, is SAVISQKPSRDICQRGTSLTIQCQVDSQVTMMFWYRQQPGQSLTLIATANQGSEATYESGFVIDKFPISRPNLTFSTLTVSNMSPEDSSIYLCSVARGTGGEETQYFGPGTRLLVL.

This clonotype was seen more than once but under ten times. This sequence joins TRBV4-1 and TRBJ1-6; no definite D call. Trimming removed 0 bases from V and 6 bases from J, with 12 bases in between. The CDR3 loop spans 16 amino acids. Germline lookup yields CDR1 MGHRA and CDR2 YSYEKL. The CDR3 protein is CASSQDAGRSNSPLHF. In DNA form, the CDR3 reads TGCGCCAGCAGCCAAGATGCCGGGAGAAGTAATTCACCCCTCCACTTT.

This clonotype was recorded at least ten times. The rearrangement joins TRBV30 to TRBJ1-1; unclear D gene. Trimming shortened V by 5 bases and J by 1 base, and 17 bases separated the two germline ends. Germline CDR1 reads GTSNPN; CDR2 reads SVGIG (reference sequence). This CDR3 is built from 15 residues. The CDR3 coding sequence is TGTGCCTGGGGCGTGGGCAGGCCGGGGAACACTGAAGCTTTCTTT. The encoded protein is CAWGVGRPGNTEAFF.

The table lists this clonotype with many counts. This chain uses TRBV5-1 with TRBJ1-4; unclear D gene. The CDR3 is made up of 15 amino acids. Germline V gene data show CDR1 as SGHRS and CDR2 as YFSETQ. Trimming shortened V by 5 bases and J by 1 base, and 12 bases separated the two germline ends. The CDR3 DNA reads as TGCGCCAGCAGGGGAGGACTGCTAACTAATGAAAAACTGTTTTTT. It codes for CASRGGLLTNEKLFF.

This clonotype has ten or more counts. The chain has TRBV29-1 and TRBJ2-2; no firm D call. V lost 2 bases to trimming and J lost 1 base, with 5 bases between them. This CDR3 spans 13 amino acids. Per the germline V gene, CDR1 is SQVTM and CDR2 is ANQGSEA. The CDR3 sequence is CSVEWENTGELFF. The CDR3 DNA reads TGCAGCGTTGAATGGGAGAACACCGGGGAGCTGTTTTTT.

This clonotype was seen repeatedly, ten times or more. The chain recombines TRBV11-1 with TRBJ2-3; either TRBD1 or TRBD2 may supply D (5 bases each). This CDR3 spans 15 amino acids. Trimming removed 4 bases at V and 2 bases at J, with 13 bases between. CDR1 SGHAT and CDR2 FQDESV come from the germline V gene (reference sequence). CDR3 sequence: CASSSLGRVTDTQYF. The CDR3 nucleotides read TGTGCCAGCAGCTCGCTGGGGCGGGTCACAGATACGCAGTATTTT.

Comment on this clonotype: A read error may be the cause here, since a much bigger clone is one base away. The chain recombines TRBV2 with TRBJ2-1; 9 bases are a match to TRBD2. Gene TRBJ2-7 matches the end of the DNA better, so the J call may be wrong. CDR3 size: 15 residues. Germline values: CDR1 SNHLY, CDR2 FYNNEI. CDR3 sequence (DNA): TGTGCCAGCAGCCCCTGGAGCGGGGGGCGGAATGAGCAGTACTTC. Protein sequence: CASSPWSGGRNEQYF.

This clonotype occurred many times. The J gene is TRBJ2-7, the V gene TRBV10-1, with a tentative D call TRBD1 (5 bases). The V end lost 6 bases, the J end lost 5 bases, and 17 bases lay between the germline ends. The CDR3 length is 14 residues. The germline CDR1 and CDR2 sequences are WNHNN and SYGVQD (reference sequence). CDR3 region: CASSEADSSHEQYF. CDR3 in DNA: TGCGCCAGCAGCGAAGCCGACAGTTCCCACGAGCAGTACTTC.

This clonotype was seen ten or more times. The CDR3 coding sequence is TGTGCCAGCAGTACAGGGGTAGGGTCTGAAGCTTTCTTT. Translation: CASSTGVGSEAFF. The chain uses TRBV5-8 and TRBJ1-1; 7 bases match TRBD1. Trimming took 5 bases from V and 6 from J; bases not matched to a gene: 7. Germline CDR1 and CDR2: SGHTS and YDEGEE. This CDR3 spans 13 amino acids.

This rearrangement joins TRBV12-3 or TRBV12-4 to TRBJ1-2; no firm D call. Trimming cost V 5 bases and J 2 bases, with 15 bases left between them. This CDR3 is built from 15 residues. The CDR3 DNA is TGTGCCAGCAGTAAAACAGAGACAAAGAACTATGGCTACACCTTC. It encodes CASSKTETKNYGYTF.